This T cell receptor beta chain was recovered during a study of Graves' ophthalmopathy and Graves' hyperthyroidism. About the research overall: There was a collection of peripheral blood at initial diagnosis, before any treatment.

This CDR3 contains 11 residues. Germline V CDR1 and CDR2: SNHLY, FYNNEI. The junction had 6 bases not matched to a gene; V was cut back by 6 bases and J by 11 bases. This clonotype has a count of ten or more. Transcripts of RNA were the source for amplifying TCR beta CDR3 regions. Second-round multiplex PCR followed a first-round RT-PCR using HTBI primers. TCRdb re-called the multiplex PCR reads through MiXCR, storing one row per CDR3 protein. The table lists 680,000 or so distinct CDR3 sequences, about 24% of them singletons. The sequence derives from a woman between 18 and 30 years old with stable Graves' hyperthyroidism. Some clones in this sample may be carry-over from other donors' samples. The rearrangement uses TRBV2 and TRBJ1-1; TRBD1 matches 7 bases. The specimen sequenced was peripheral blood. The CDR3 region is CASREGAKAFF. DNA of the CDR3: TGTGCCAGCAGGGAGGGGGCTAAGGCTTTCTTT.